These 32 T cell receptor beta chains share one sample of origin, sequenced in a study of cytomegalovirus exposure and HLA in healthy donors. The PCR used 60 Vbeta and 13 Jbeta primers. TCRdb's copy holds only in-frame clones and misses some; the assay was immunoSEQ multiplex PCR. The sample carries tens of thousands of clones, roughly two thirds recorded once. Sequencing was performed on PBMCs. The source of these receptors is a man between 60 and 75 years old in good health and CMV-seropositive.

The CDR3 nucleotides are TGCGCCAGCAGCAAAGACAGGCCTGGGGGCACAGATACGCAGTATTTT. Translating it yields CASSKDRPGGTDTQYF. The chain has TRBV5-1 and TRBJ2-3, with D perhaps matching TRBD1 (6 bases). The germline V and J ends were trimmed by 4 bases and 1 base, with 16 bases remaining between them. The CDR3 runs to 16 residues. Germline V gives CDR1 SGHRS, CDR2 YFSETQ. The whole variable domain, filled in from reference TRBV5-1 and TRBJ2-3, reads KAGVTQTPRYLIKTRGQQVTLSCSPISGHRSVSWYQQTPGQGLQFLFEYFSETQRNKGNFPGRFSGRQFSNSRSEMNVSTLELGDSALYLCASSKDRPGGTDTQYFGPGTRLTVL.

V gene TRBV5-1 combines with J gene TRBJ1-1; no reliable D call. V was cut by 4 bases and J by 1 base, with 11 bases left in between. The CDR3 extends over 14 amino acids. From germline, CDR1 is SGHRS and CDR2 YFSETQ. For the CDR3, the DNA is TGCGCCAGCAGCCGCGGAACGGGGAACACTGAAGCTTTCTTT. It is translated as CASSRGTGNTEAFF.

The CDR3 DNA reads as TGTGCCAGCAGTTTTGGAGGTGATTTCTACAATGAGCAGTTCTTC. It specifies CASSFGGDFYNEQFF. This chain links TRBV28 with TRBJ2-1, with D tentatively TRBD2 (5 bases). Germline CDR1 is MDHEN and CDR2 is SYDVKM. V dropped 3 bases and J dropped 3 bases, with 12 bases sitting between them. This CDR3 is 15 amino acids long.

The chain uses TRBV7-8 and TRBJ1-5; TRBD1 agrees at 8 bases. There are 15 residues in the CDR3. V was pared by 3 bases and J by 4 bases, with 5 bases of the junction left unmatched. Per germline, CDR1 SGHVS and CDR2 FQNEAQ. This CDR3 is CASSFRTGWNQPQHF. For the CDR3, the DNA is TGTGCCAGCAGCTTCCGGACAGGGTGGAATCAGCCCCAGCATTTT.

The chain couples TRBV6-6 to TRBJ1-2; TRBD1 matches 10 bases. Germline assignment: CDR1 MNHNY and CDR2 SVGAGI (reference sequence). The CDR3 contains 14 residues. Unmatched junction bases numbered 9, after V lost 6 bases and J lost 8 bases. The CDR3 protein is CASRNRDRGEGYTF. CDR3 nucleotide sequence: TGTGCCAGCAGAAATCGGGACAGGGGAGAGGGCTACACCTTC.

CDR3 sequence: CASSRTGLISGANVLTF. The CDR3 DNA follows: TGCGCCAGCAGCCGGACAGGGTTGATCTCTGGGGCCAACGTCCTGACTTTC. This rearrangement joins TRBV5-1 to TRBJ2-6, with 8 bases lining up with TRBD1. This CDR3 comprises 17 residues. V gave up 4 bases and J gave up 0 bases; unmatched junction bases: 6. CDR1 is SGHRS and CDR2 is YFSETQ in the germline V gene.

The rearrangement joins TRBV7-9 to TRBJ2-1; 9 bases fit TRBD1. This CDR3 has 13 amino acids. Trimming removed 5 bases from V and 6 bases from J; junction bases left unmatched: 2. The germline V gene encodes CDR1 SEHNR and CDR2 FQNEAQ (reference sequence). The CDR3 nucleotides are TGTGCCAGCAGCCTGACAGGGGGCAATGAGCAGTTCTTC. Translated, it gives CASSLTGGNEQFF.

The chain is built from TRBV25-1 and TRBJ1-1; D is possibly TRBD1 (6 bases). The CDR3 is 13 amino acids. V dropped 4 bases and J dropped 4 bases, with 10 bases sitting between them. Germline lookup yields CDR1 MGHDK and CDR2 SYGVNS. In nucleotides, the CDR3 is TGTGCCAGCAGTGTCCACAGGGCCACTGAAGCTTTCTTT. It is translated as CASSVHRATEAFF.

This chain joins TRBV7-2 and TRBJ2-7; tentative D call: TRBD2 (7 bases). This CDR3 spans 15 amino acids. Germline values: CDR1 SGHTA, CDR2 FQGNSA. The V gene lost 5 bases and the J gene lost 5 bases, with 19 bases spanning the gap. This CDR3 is CASSDPTGGRNEQYF. CDR3 DNA: TGTGCCAGCAGCGATCCGACGGGGGGCAGGAACGAGCAGTACTTC.

The chain couples TRBV7-9 to TRBJ2-5, with D tentatively TRBD1 (5 bases). Trimming removed 1 base at V and 6 bases at J, with 12 bases between. The CDR3 has 14 amino acids. Germline CDR1 reads SEHNR; CDR2 reads FQNEAQ (reference sequence). The CDR3 is CASSLDSGLKTQYF. In DNA, the CDR3 is TGTGCCAGCAGCTTAGATTCAGGGCTGAAGACCCAGTACTTC.

This rearrangement joins TRBV10-3 to TRBJ2-7; 8 nucleotides align to TRBD1. CDR3 length equals 14 residues. V shed 7 bases, J shed 5 bases, and the junction held 10 bases outside the gene matches. CDR1 ENHRY and CDR2 SYGVKD come from the germline V gene. The CDR3 is CAITGTGKIHEQYF. The DNA of the CDR3 is TGTGCCATCACCGGGACAGGTAAAATCCACGAGCAGTACTTC.

This clone was picked up a small number of times. The chain links TRBV7-9 to TRBJ2-3; D is perhaps TRBD2 (7 bases). CDR1 SEHNR and CDR2 FQNEAQ come from the germline V gene (reference sequence). The CDR3 runs to 19 residues. V was trimmed by 10 bases and J by 1 base, leaving 30 bases between them. As DNA, the CDR3 is TGTGCCACCACGACTCATGGGGGGGCCTCTCTACTCCGCACAGATACGCAGTATTTT. Translation gives CATTTHGGASLLRTDTQYF.

The chain links TRBV28 to TRBJ2-1; no definite D call. This CDR3 is built from 14 residues. Trimming shortened V by 3 bases and J by 6 bases, and 12 bases separated the two germline ends. Germline CDR1 MDHEN, CDR2 SYDVKM. The CDR3 coding sequence is TGTGCCAGCAGTTTTTATAGTCTCCTCAATGAGCAGTTCTTC. It specifies CASSFYSLLNEQFF.

The rearrangement joins TRBV13 to TRBJ1-1; no clear D gene. CDR1 and CDR2 (germline): PRHDT, FYEKMQ (reference sequence). The CDR3 spans 12 residues. V lost 3 bases to trimming and J lost 4 bases, with 6 bases between them. In DNA, the CDR3 is TGTGCCAGCAGCTTTCATTTCACTGAAGCTTTCTTT. Translation: CASSFHFTEAFF.

This clone was observed once. The rearrangement links TRBV5-6 to TRBJ2-1; D is perhaps TRBD2 (6 bases). CDR1 is SGHDT and CDR2 is YYEEEE in the germline V gene. Trimming shortened V by 4 bases and J by 2 bases, and 19 bases separated the two germline ends. The CDR3 totals 17 residues. The CDR3 sequence: CASSRRVGVGTYNEQFF. The CDR3 nucleotides read TGTGCCAGCAGCAGGAGGGTGGGAGTCGGAACCTACAATGAGCAGTTCTTC.

A few counts support this clone. V is TRBV28 and J is TRBJ2-7, with 8 bases that match TRBD2. The length of the CDR3 is 14 residues. Germline loops: CDR1 MDHEN, CDR2 SYDVKM. The ends lost 2 bases at V and 4 bases at J; junction bases unmatched: 4. CDR3 region: CASSLTSGSYEQYF. The CDR3 DNA follows: TGTGCCAGCAGTTTAACTAGCGGCTCTTACGAGCAGTACTTC.

The chain links TRBV5-1 to TRBJ2-3; D unresolved. The CDR3 spans 12 residues. CDR1 and CDR2 (germline): SGHRS, YFSETQ. The ends were cut back, 0 bases at V and 4 bases at J, with 3 bases in the middle. The CDR3 loop reads CASSLDSDTQYF. CDR3 DNA: TGCGCCAGCAGCTTGGACTCAGATACGCAGTATTTT. The complete variable domain, with remaining parts taken from reference TRBV5-1 and TRBJ2-3, reads KAGVTQTPRYLIKTRGQQVTLSCSPISGHRSVSWYQQTPGQGLQFLFEYFSETQRNKGNFPGRFSGRQFSNSRSEMNVSTLELGDSALYLCASSLDSDTQYFGPGTRLTVL.

V usage is TRBV7-2 and J usage is TRBJ1-4, with TRBD1 identical over 10 bases. CDR1 and CDR2 from the germline V gene are SGHTA and FQGNSA. Losses at the gene ends were 6 bases for V and 7 bases for J; bases not matched to a gene: 8. The CDR3 is 15 residues long. As DNA, the CDR3 is TGTGCCAGCAGTCAGACAGGGGGCGGTTTTGAAAAACTGTTTTTT. It codes for CASSQTGGGFEKLFF.

This clone was counted a single time. The chain recombines TRBV28 with TRBJ1-2; D call uncertain. V was clipped by 5 bases and J by 1 base, with 14 bases between them. CDR1 is MDHEN and CDR2 is SYDVKM in the germline V gene. This CDR3 comprises 15 residues. In DNA form, the CDR3 reads TGTGCCAGCAGTAACCCCGGGAGAAATAACTATGGCTACACCTTC. This encodes CASSNPGRNNYGYTF.

This clone came up a few times. This chain connects TRBV6-1 to TRBJ2-7, with TRBD2 matching over 12 bases. This CDR3 has 15 residues. Unmatched junction bases numbered 4, after V lost 6 bases and J lost 1 base. Germline V gene data show CDR1 as MNHNS and CDR2 as SASEGT. The CDR3 is CASRPGTSGSYEQYF. CDR3 coding DNA: TGTGCCAGCAGACCAGGGACTAGCGGGTCCTACGAGCAGTACTTC.

In this sample, this clone turned up once. The J gene is TRBJ1-4, the V gene TRBV4-3; TRBD1 might be the D (6 bases). The CDR3 is 16 amino acids. Trimming stripped 0 bases from V and 3 bases from J, with 11 bases between. Germline CDR1 is LGHNA and CDR2 is YSLEER. The CDR3 DNA is TGCGCCAGCAGCCAAGAAACAGGGTGGGCTAATGAAAAACTGTTTTTT. Protein sequence: CASSQETGWANEKLFF.

V usage is TRBV9 and J usage is TRBJ1-4; a possible D gene is TRBD1 (5 bases). The V gene lost 4 bases and the J gene lost 0 bases, with 7 bases spanning the gap. The CDR3 is made up of 14 amino acids. The germline gives CDR1 SGDLS, CDR2 YYNGEE. The CDR3 reads CASSLTATNEKLFF. The CDR3 DNA is TGTGCCAGCAGCTTGACAGCAACTAATGAAAAACTGTTTTTT.

This chain links TRBV6-6 with TRBJ2-7, with TRBD2 identical over 11 bases. V was clipped by 3 bases and J by 7 bases; unmatched bases: 5. The CDR3 consists of 14 residues. CDR1 and CDR2 (germline): MNHNY, SVGAGI (reference sequence). CDR3 sequence (DNA): TGTGCCAGCAGTTATAGCGGGAGGGCCGGGGAGCAGTACTTC. Translated, it gives CASSYSGRAGEQYF.

This clone has only a few counts. The chain has TRBV18 and TRBJ2-1; tentative D call: TRBD2 (6 bases). V lost 1 base to trimming and J lost 7 bases, with 14 bases between them. The CDR3 covers 15 residues. Germline V gives CDR1 KGHSH, CDR2 LQKENI. CDR3: CASSPQGLLSNEQFF. DNA for the CDR3: TGTGCCAGCTCACCACAAGGACTACTGAGTAATGAGCAGTTCTTC.

The chain recombines TRBV5-6 with TRBJ1-2, with 8 bases aligning to TRBD1. Trimming at V came to 0 bases and at J to 8 bases, leaving 3 bases not matched to a gene. Germline CDR1 reads SGHDT; CDR2 reads YYEEEE. The CDR3 spans 13 residues. CDR3 protein: CASSLGTGSGYTF. Written as DNA, the CDR3 is TGTGCCAGCAGCTTGGGGACAGGGTCCGGCTACACCTTC. Full variable domain (remainder filled in from reference TRBV5-6 and TRBJ1-2): DAGVTQSPTHLIKTRGQQVTLRCSPKSGHDTVSWYQQALGQGPQFIFQYYEEEERQRGNFPDRFSGHQFPNYSSELNVNALLLGDSALYLCASSLGTGSGYTFGSGTRLTVV.

The chain links TRBV10-3 to TRBJ2-7; TRBD1 matches at 8 bases. Germline CDR1 and CDR2: ENHRY and SYGVKD. This CDR3 has 12 residues. The V gene end was trimmed by 10 bases and the J gene end by 2 bases; junction bases not matched to a gene: 4. The chain's CDR3 is CATGTGPYEQYF. In nucleotides, the CDR3 is TGTGCCACGGGGACAGGCCCCTACGAGCAGTACTTC.

The chain links TRBV7-9 to TRBJ2-3; unclear D gene. Trimming cost V 3 bases and J 6 bases, with 7 bases left between them. The CDR3 is made up of 12 amino acids. Germline CDR1 reads SEHNR; CDR2 reads FQNEAQ (reference sequence). For the CDR3, the DNA is TGTGCCAGCAGCTTTCTTCCGGATACGCAGTATTTT. It is translated as CASSFLPDTQYF. Full variable domain (rest looked up from reference TRBV7-9 and TRBJ2-3): DTGVSQNPRHKITKRGQNVTFRCDPISEHNRLYWYRQTLGQGPEFLTYFQNEAQLEKSRLLSDRFSAERPKGSFSTLEIQRTEQGDSAMYLCASSFLPDTQYFGPGTRLTVL.

The chain uses TRBV4-3 and TRBJ1-2; 7 nucleotides agree with TRBD1. The CDR3 sequence is 15 residues long. Looked up from germline, CDR1 is LGHNA and CDR2 is YSLEER. V trimming: 2 bases; J trimming: 8 bases; junction bases outside the gene matches: 11. The CDR3 region is CASSQPSTGSGGYTF. The DNA of the CDR3 is TGCGCCAGCAGCCAACCATCGACAGGGTCGGGCGGCTACACCTTC.

The chain couples TRBV7-2 to TRBJ2-7; the match to TRBD1 covers 8 bases. V was clipped by 5 bases and J by 1 base; unmatched bases: 7. Germline loops: CDR1 SGHTA, CDR2 FQGNSA. The CDR3 is 15 residues long. CDR3 DNA: TGTGCCAGCAGCCCACCCCGGACAGGGTCCTACGAGCAGTACTTC. Amino acid sequence: CASSPPRTGSYEQYF.

J is TRBJ2-7 and V is TRBV27; the D gene is possibly TRBD2 (6 bases). The CDR3 is 14 amino acids. Trimming took off 0 bases at V and 3 bases at J, with 9 bases between the two ends. Germline CDR1 is MNHEY and CDR2 is SMNVEV (reference sequence). CDR3 in DNA: TGTGCCAGCAGTTTATCCGGACTACACTACGAGCAGTACTTC. This codes for CASSLSGLHYEQYF.

The chain combines TRBV27 with TRBJ1-4; D gene ambiguous. This CDR3 comprises 15 residues. V lost 3 bases to trimming and J lost 1 base, with 9 bases between them. Germline V gene sequence: CDR1 MNHEY, CDR2 SMNVEV (reference sequence). This CDR3 reads CASSLREGTNEKLFF. CDR3 sequence (DNA): TGTGCCAGCAGTTTGAGGGAGGGAACTAATGAAAAACTGTTTTTT.

This clone was detected a few times. The chain couples TRBV7-6 to TRBJ2-1, with 8 bases aligning to TRBD2. CDR3 length: 14 amino acids. Germline V gene data show CDR1 as SGHVS and CDR2 as FNYEAQ. With V trimmed by 7 bases and J by 7 bases, 9 bases remained unmatched. CDR3 amino acids: CASKGLSGSNEQFF. The DNA of the CDR3 is TGTGCCAGCAAGGGTTTAAGCGGGAGTAATGAGCAGTTCTTC.